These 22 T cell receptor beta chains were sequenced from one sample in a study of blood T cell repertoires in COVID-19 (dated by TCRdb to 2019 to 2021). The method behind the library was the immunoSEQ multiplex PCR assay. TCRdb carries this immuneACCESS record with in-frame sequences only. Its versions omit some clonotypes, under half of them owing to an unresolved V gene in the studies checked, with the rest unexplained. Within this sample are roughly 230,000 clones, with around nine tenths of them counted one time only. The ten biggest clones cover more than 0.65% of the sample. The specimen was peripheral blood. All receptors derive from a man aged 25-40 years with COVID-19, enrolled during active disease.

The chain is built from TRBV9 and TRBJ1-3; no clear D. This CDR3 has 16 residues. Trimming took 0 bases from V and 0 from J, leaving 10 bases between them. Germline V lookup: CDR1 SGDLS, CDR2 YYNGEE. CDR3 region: CASSVGQAGSGNTIYF. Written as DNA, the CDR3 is TGTGCCAGCAGCGTAGGGCAGGCAGGCTCTGGAAACACCATATATTTT.

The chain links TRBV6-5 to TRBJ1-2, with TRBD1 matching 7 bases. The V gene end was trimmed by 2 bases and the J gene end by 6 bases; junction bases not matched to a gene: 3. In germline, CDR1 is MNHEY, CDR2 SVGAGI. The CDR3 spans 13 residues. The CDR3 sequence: CASSYRDRDGYTF. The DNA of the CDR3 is TGTGCCAGCAGTTACAGAGACAGGGATGGCTACACCTTC.

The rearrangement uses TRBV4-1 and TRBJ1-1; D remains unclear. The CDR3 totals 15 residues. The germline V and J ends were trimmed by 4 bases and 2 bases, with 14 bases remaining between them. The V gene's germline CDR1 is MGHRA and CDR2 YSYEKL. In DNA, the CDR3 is TGCGCCAGCAGCCGAGCGGGTCGGGTTAACACTGAAGCTTTCTTT. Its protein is CASSRAGRVNTEAFF.

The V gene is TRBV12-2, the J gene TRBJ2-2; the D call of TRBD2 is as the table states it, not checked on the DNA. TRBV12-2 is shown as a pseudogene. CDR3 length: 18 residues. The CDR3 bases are TGTGCAAGTCGAGGATTACGGGGGGTCCATGGGAACACCGGGGAGCTGTTTTTT. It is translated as CASRGLRGVHGNTGELFF.

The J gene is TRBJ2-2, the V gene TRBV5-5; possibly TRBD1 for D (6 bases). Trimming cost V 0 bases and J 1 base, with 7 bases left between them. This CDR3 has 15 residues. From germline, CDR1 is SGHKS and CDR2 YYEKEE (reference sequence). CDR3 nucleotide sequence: TGTGCCAGCAGCTTGGACAGGGTGAACACCGGGGAGCTGTTTTTT. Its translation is CASSLDRVNTGELFF.

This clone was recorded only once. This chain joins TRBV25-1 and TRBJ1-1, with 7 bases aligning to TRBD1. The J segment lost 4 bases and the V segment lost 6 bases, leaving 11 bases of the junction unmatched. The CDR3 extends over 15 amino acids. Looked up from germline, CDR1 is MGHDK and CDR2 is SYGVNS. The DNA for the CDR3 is TGTGCCAGCAGAAGACAGGGCACGGTGGCCACTGAAGCTTTCTTT. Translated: CASRRQGTVATEAFF.

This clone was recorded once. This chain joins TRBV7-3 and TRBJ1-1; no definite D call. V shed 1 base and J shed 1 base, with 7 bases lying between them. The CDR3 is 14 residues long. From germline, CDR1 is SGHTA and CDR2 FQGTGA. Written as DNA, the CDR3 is TGTGCCAGCAGCTTAAATGCGGGGAACACTGAAGCTTTCTTT. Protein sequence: CASSLNAGNTEAFF.

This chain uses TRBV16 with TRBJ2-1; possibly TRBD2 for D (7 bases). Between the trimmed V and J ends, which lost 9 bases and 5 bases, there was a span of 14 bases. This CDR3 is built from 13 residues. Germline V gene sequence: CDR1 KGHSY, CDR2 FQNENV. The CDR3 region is CASQRGAHNEQFF. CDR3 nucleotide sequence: TGTGCCAGTCAACGGGGGGCCCACAATGAGCAGTTCTTC.

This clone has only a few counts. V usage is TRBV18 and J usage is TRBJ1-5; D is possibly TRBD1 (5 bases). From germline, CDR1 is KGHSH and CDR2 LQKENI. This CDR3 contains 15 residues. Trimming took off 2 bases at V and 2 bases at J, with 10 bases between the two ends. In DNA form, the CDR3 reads TGTGCCAGCTCACCAGGGGCGCAGGGCAATCAGCCCCAGCATTTT. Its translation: CASSPGAQGNQPQHF. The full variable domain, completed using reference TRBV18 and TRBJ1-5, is NAGVMQNPRHLVRRRGQEARLRCSPMKGHSHVYWYRQLPEEGLKFMVYLQKENIIDESGMPKERFSAEFPKEGPSILRIQQVVRGDSAAYFCASSPGAQGNQPQHFGDGTRLSIL.

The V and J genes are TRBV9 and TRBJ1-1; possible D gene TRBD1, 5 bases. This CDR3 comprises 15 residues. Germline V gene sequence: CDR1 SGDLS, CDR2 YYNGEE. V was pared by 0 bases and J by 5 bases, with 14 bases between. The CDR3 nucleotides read TGTGCCAGCAGCGTAGCTAGGCAGGGTGTTACTGAAGCTTTCTTT. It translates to CASSVARQGVTEAFF. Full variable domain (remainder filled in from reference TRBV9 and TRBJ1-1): DSGVTQTPKHLITATGQRVTLRCSPRSGDLSVYWYQQSLDQGLQFLIQYYNGEERAKGNILERFSAQQFPDLHSELNLSSLELGDSALYFCASSVARQGVTEAFFGQGTRLTVV.

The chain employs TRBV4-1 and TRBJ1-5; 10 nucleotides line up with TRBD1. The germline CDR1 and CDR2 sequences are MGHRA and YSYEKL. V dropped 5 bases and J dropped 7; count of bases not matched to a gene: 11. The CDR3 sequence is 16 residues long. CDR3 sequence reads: CASSEQTGGRRQPQHF. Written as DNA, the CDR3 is TGCGCCAGCAGCGAGCAGACAGGGGGCCGGAGACAGCCCCAGCATTTT.

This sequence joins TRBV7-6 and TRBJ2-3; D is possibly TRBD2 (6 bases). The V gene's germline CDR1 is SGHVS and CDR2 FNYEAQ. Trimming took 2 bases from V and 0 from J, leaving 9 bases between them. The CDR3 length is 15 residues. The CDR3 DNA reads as TGTGCCAGCAGCTTACCGGGAGCTAGCACAGATACGCAGTATTTT. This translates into CASSLPGASTDTQYF. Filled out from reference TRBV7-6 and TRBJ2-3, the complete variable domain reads GAGVSQSPRYKVTKRGQDVALRCDPISGHVSLYWYRQALGQGPEFLTYFNYEAQQDKSGLPNDRFSAERPEGSISTLTIQRTEQRDSAMYRCASSLPGASTDTQYFGPGTRLTVL.

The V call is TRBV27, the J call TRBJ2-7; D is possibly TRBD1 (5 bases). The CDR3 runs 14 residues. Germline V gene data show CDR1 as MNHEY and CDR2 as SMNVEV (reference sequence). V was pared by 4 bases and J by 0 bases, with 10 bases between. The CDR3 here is CASSWRTPSYEQYF. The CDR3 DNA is TGTGCCAGCAGTTGGCGGACACCCTCCTACGAGCAGTACTTC.

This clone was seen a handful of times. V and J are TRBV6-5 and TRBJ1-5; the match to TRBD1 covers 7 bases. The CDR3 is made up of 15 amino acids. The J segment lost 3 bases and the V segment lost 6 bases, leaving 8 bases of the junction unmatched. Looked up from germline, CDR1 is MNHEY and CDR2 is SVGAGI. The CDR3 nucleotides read TGTGCCAGCAGCCGCACAGGGGTTGCCAATCAGCCCCAGCATTTT. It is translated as CASSRTGVANQPQHF.

This CDR3 reads CASSLAAAGGELFF. CDR3 nucleotide sequence: TGCGCCAGCAGCTTGGCCGCCGCGGGCGGGGAGCTGTTTTTT. This chain connects TRBV5-1 to TRBJ2-2, with TRBD2 as a possible D gene (5 bases). Trimming took off 0 bases at V and 7 bases at J, with 10 bases between the two ends. The CDR3 loop spans 14 amino acids. CDR1 and CDR2 (germline): SGHRS, YFSETQ.

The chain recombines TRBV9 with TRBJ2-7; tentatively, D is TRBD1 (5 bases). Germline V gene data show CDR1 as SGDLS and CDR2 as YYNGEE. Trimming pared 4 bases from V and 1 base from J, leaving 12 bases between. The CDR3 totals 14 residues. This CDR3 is CASSPAGQSYEQYF. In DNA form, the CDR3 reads TGTGCCAGCAGCCCAGCCGGACAATCCTACGAGCAGTACTTC.

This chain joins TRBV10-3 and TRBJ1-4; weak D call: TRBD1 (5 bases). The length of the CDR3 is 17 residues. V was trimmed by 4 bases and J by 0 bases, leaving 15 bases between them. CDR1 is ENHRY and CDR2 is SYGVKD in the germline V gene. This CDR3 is CAISVTRGTATNEKLFF. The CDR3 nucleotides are TGTGCCATCAGTGTGACTAGGGGAACCGCAACTAATGAAAAACTGTTTTTT.

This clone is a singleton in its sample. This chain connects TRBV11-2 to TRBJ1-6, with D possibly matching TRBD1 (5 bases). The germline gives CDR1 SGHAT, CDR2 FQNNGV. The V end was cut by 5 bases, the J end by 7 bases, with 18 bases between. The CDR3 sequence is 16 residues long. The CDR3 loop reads CASSQVGPGRNSPLHF. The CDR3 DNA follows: TGTGCCAGCAGCCAAGTCGGGCCAGGGAGGAATTCACCCCTCCACTTT.

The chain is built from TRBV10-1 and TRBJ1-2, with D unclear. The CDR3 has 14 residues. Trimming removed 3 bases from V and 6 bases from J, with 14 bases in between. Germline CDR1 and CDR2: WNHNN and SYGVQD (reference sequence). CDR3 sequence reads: CASSDSSLGDGYTF. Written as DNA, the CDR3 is TGCGCCAGCAGTGACTCGTCCCTAGGAGATGGCTACACCTTC.

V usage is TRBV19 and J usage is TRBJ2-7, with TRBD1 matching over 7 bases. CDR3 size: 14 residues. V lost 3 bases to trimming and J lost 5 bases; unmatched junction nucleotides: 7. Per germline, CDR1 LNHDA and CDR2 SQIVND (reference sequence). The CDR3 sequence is CASSIEGARDEQYF. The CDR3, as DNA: TGTGCCAGTAGTATTGAGGGGGCACGGGACGAGCAGTACTTC.

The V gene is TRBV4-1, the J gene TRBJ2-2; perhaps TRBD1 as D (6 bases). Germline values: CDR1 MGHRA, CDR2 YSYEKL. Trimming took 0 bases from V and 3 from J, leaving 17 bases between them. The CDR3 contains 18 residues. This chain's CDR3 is CASSQESRAGVHTGELFF. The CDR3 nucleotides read TGCGCCAGCAGCCAAGAAAGTAGGGCAGGGGTTCACACCGGGGAGCTGTTTTTT.

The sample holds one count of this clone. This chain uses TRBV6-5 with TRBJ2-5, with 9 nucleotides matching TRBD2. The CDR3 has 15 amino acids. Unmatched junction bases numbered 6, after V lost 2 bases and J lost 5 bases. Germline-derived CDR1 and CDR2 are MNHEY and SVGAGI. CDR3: CASSYKRGAPETQYF. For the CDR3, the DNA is TGTGCCAGCAGTTACAAGCGGGGGGCACCGGAGACCCAGTACTTC.